This T cell receptor beta chain was sequenced for a study of cytomegalovirus exposure and HLA in healthy donors (dated by TCRdb to about 2017). For context, the study as a whole: An earlier analysis of more than 550 of the donors reported approximately 300 Gb of sequence data and around 120 million unique TCR beta sequences obtained from 180 million or so T cells. High-throughput TCR immunosequencing, statistical association of individual TCRs with disease status, and machine learning were combined to predict cytomegalovirus infection status. A later analysis re-analyzed previously published TCR beta repertoires from roughly 600 donors and added high-resolution HLA genotyping to study TCR occurrence patterns. In a later genetic analysis, genome-wide SNP genotypes for 398 of the 666 donors were used, and that subset was treated as a discovery cohort. The number of typed donors differed by locus: roughly 629-640 for A, B, C, DRB1 and DQB1; roughly 510 for DQA1; 606 for DPA1; and some 470 for DPB1. An earlier analysis of a few hundred of the donors applied high-throughput TCR beta sequencing to assess whether each TCR beta V gene segment acted as functional or pseudogenic. Roughly 5 DR-DQ haplotypes were treated as single units for association and clustering because of strong linkage in the cohort. An early release that covered roughly 600 HLA-typed donors contained around 300 gigabases of sequencing data and around 80 million unique TCR sequences. Alongside the repertoire data, information on donor age, sex, ethnicity and CMV serostatus was compiled. Class I and class II HLA loci were covered by the typing at four-digit resolution. The aim of the study was to test whether cataloging public T cell receptors could identify signatures of past pathogen exposure. Along with the roughly 700-subject first cohort, a separate validation cohort of over a hundred different subjects was used. All discovery cohort repertoires had been generated on a single sequencing platform. The genetic ancestry cluster associated with self-reported Caucasian donors included 81% of the 300 to 400 genotyped donors. Using immunosequencing, the study profiled T cell repertoires from about 610 subjects and related those repertoires to cytomegalovirus serostatus. The later analysis used no new phenotypic data to find candidate immune exposures, relying instead on TCR beta sequences and their occurrence across donors. Among some 400 genotyped donors of the cohort, an average of around 240,000 unique TCR beta nucleotide sequences were sequenced per donor, 15% to 20% of them non-productive.

The cohort comprised under 700 healthy bone marrow donors. At the time of sampling, every cohort member was nominally healthy, though immune exposures that went unrecorded were likely present. The donor tested CMV seronegative, placing the donor among the approximately 400 seronegative members of the cohort. Every donor gave a peripheral blood sample, and the peripheral blood mononuclear cells from that sample were used for TCR beta sequencing. Genomic DNA was extracted from the blood cell samples with the Qiagen DNeasy Blood Extraction Kit. About this clone itself: Its antigen is not yet known. The input lacks base qualities; no much larger clone sits a single base away.

Taken from the germline V gene, the CDR1 and CDR2 loops are SGHVT and SQSDAQ. CDR3 length: 14 amino acids, cysteine to phenylalanine. The entry retains the CDR3 DNA only, 42 bases that are in frame from base 1. V lost 2 bases and J lost 4 bases; the stretch between them is 11 bases long. The research as a whole found: A cluster of highly shared sequence variants was judged likely to represent a technical artifact of the sequencing pipeline. V-gene and J-gene trimming of TCR beta chains was associated with a missense DCLRE1C variant in a later genetic analysis, and the association was replicated in an independent cohort. The classifier was reported to diagnose cytomegalovirus status with high specificity and sensitivity in both the original cohort and the validation cohort. According to a later analysis, TCR association rates differed among HLA loci, with DRB1 alleles showing the most associated TCRs and HLA-C alleles showing the fewest. A total of 150 to 200 TCR beta chains were listed by the study as associated with cytomegalovirus. Only TCR beta chains were sequenced in this cohort, and the absence of alpha or paired-chain data limited detectable features. Because some donors lacked HLA typing at each locus, the association tests relied only on the typed subset. Strong co-occurrence of HLA alleles, especially DR and DQ, made assigning TCR associations to individual alleles difficult. In a later analysis, several top co-occurrence clusters were reported to appear linked to parvovirus B19, influenza, CMV and Epstein-Barr virus. CMV serostatus was the only immune exposure information available for the cohort. At a false discovery rate of 0.05, a later analysis linked 16,000 or so TCR beta sequences to specific HLA alleles. Roughly uniform sequencing depth across donors was assumed in presence/absence analyses, although this assumption may not hold. Because the 87-base-pair reads could not distinguish some IMGT-functional V segments, including TRBV6-2 and TRBV6-3, those segments were excluded. A few of the identified cytomegalovirus-associated TCR beta chains were confirmed in vitro to be specific for cytomegalovirus antigens. A further reported finding was that TCR beta sequences accurately predicted the HLA-A and HLA-B alleles for most subjects in the first cohort. Correlated functional status among segregating V segments might reflect linkage disequilibrium, but an unknown experimental factor could not be ruled out. In a later analysis, HLA-associated TCR beta chains showed more clonal expansion and lower generation probabilities than non-associated chains that were equally common. Because counts were too low, roughly 17 rarely observed V segments, including chromosome 9 orphons, were left out of the earlier analysis of over 550 of the donors. Most TCR sequences were seen in very few donors, while some public TCRs were found in many individuals. The authors suggested that the approach could potentially be extended to other disease states and immunological phenotypes. Most CMV-associated TCR beta chains appeared to be HLA-restricted in a later analysis, and the HLA associations seemed to be driven largely by CMV exposure. Compared with the approximately 670-donor mean, donors in an Asian-associated ancestry cluster had fewer N-insertions in productive TCRs, according to a later genetic analysis. In an earlier analysis of around 600 of the donors, most TCR beta V segments appeared in productive rearrangements about 90% or about 30% of the time, broadly matching IMGT annotations.

Library method: the immunoSEQ multiplex PCR assay. For the multiplex PCR, a mixture combining 60 forward primers for TCR Vbeta segments and 13 reverse primers for TCR Jbeta segments was used. Amplification of the CDR3 region of rearranged TCR beta genes was performed with a multiplex PCR assay on genomic DNA. On the Illumina HiSeq System, the amplified TCR beta libraries were sequenced as 87-base-pair reads. The original methods were these. Across the roughly 700 repertoires, a later analysis counted 80 million or so unique TCR beta chains, approximately 10 million of which were shared by at least two donors. To remove PCR and sequencing errors, raw reads were error-corrected and collapsed into unique sequences using a nearest-neighbor algorithm that merged closely related sequences. CDR3 sequences were aligned to IMGT reference sequences to assign V, D and J gene segments. For a sequence to be retained, a match of at least six nucleotides was required to both a V gene segment and a J gene segment. Rearrangements were classified as productive when the CDR3 lacked stop codons and remained in frame with V and J, and all other rearrangements were classified as non-productive. Following IMGT convention, CDR3 was defined as the stretch from the second conserved V-encoded cysteine to the conserved J-encoded phenylalanine. Sequences without an unambiguous match to a single V gene segment were excluded from the earlier analysis of 587 of the donors. An earlier analysis of about 590 of the donors classified V segments as functional when productive rearrangements were above 56.7% and as segregating when the standard deviation between donors was above 5%. A statistical classification framework was built to diagnose cytomegalovirus status from the catalog of TCR beta chain sequences. In a later analysis, V and J genes were assigned by comparing TCR nucleotide sequences against IMGT/GENE-DB human TR gene sequences. A later analysis assigned CDR3 sequences and most-parsimonious VDJ recombination scenarios with the TCRdist pipeline. A later analysis defined each TCR beta chain by its CDR3 amino acid sequence plus V-gene family, and excluded reads lacking a unique V-gene family. In a later analysis, 500 to 650 highly shared, low-generation-probability nucleotide sequences were removed to address suspected cross-contamination and a sequencing artifact. For each public chain, a later analysis derived a clonal expansion index from normalized ranks of inferred template counts within each repertoire. In a later analysis, generation probabilities were computed using a VDJ recombination model fitted to out-of-frame rearrangements, and the results were checked against IGoR. Hypergeometric tests were used in a later analysis to score TCR-TCR, TCR-HLA and TCR-CMV co-occurrence, with a repertoire-size bias correction applied to the TCR pairs. A later analysis estimated false discovery rates by permuting HLA or CMV assignments 20 times. A later analysis grouped co-occurring TCRs with DBSCAN, adding TCRdist sequence similarity when clustering within HLA-allele-positive subsets. Repertoires with fewer than 30,000 or more than 120,000 public chains were left out of co-occurrence clustering, as were about 5 repertoires with anomalous nucleotide sharing. TCRdb re-hosts the immuneACCESS table, in-frame sequences only. Its copies lack some clones; in the studies checked, an unresolved V gene accounts for under half of them, and the cause for the rest is not known. The V and J calls and clone size come from that table; D and trimming were worked out from the DNA. This sample holds about 170,000 clones; approximately 79% were observed only once. The top ten clones comprise 2% to 2.5% of the sample.

Sequencing was performed on PBMCs. The chain is encoded by TRBV7-4 joined to TRBJ1-1; the D gene is perhaps TRBD1, on 5 matching bases. This clonotype originated in a male donor in good health and CMV-seronegative. The CDR3 region has the sequence CASSLQQGGTEAFF. The nucleotide sequence reads as follows: TGTGCCAGCAGCTTACAGCAGGGCGGCACTGAAGCTTTCTTT.